The entry below describes one T cell receptor (beta chain). Its antigen is currently unknown. What was amplified from RNA transcripts were TCR beta CDR3 regions. A set of HTBI primers served as the primers for a first-round RT-PCR of the TCR CDR3. TCRdb passed the multiplex PCR reads through MiXCR, listing each CDR3 protein once. Among around 400,000 distinct CDR3 sequences, roughly 25% were seen once, and the ten largest hold about 70%. The entry originates in a study of T cells in Graves' hyperthyroidism and ophthalmopathy. Study observations and caveats: Separation of ophthalmopathy from stable hyperthyroidism was achieved by a 13 V-J model. The model forecast ophthalmopathy, anticipating it by a median about 7 months before onset.

The CDR3 has 15 amino acids. V was clipped by 6 bases and J by 0 bases, with 12 bases between them. CDR1 LGHDT and CDR2 YNNKEL come from the germline V gene (reference sequence). Newly diagnosed hyperthyroidism, duration under 2 months, in patients aged 18 to 65. Every diagnosis used clinical symptoms, serum thyroxine and TRAb, thyroid ultrasound and orbital computed tomography. The specimen was blood. The source is a man over 45 with Graves' hyperthyroidism. The rearrangement uses TRBV3-1 and TRBJ2-1; D unclear. CDR3 sequence (DNA): TGTGCCAGCAGTATTGTTTTTAGCTCCTACAATGAGCAGTTCTTC. Residues: CASSIVFSSYNEQFF.